This TCR beta chain derives from a study of blood T cell repertoires in COVID-19 (dated by TCRdb to about 2020). Regarding the complete study: Collaborator samples came from the United States, Italy and Spain and covered acute and convalescent phases of COVID-19. A freely available public database, intended as a resource for researchers studying the immune response to SARS-CoV-2, is where the repertoires were released. The prospective study material was composed of cDNA or gDNA derived from T cells, B-cell-depleted T cells, or PBMCs. The samples were drawn from two sources: the first 160 participants of the ongoing ImmuneRACE study, and 950 to 1,500 subjects contributed by 6 global collaborators. The dataset comprised deeply sampled blood TCRbeta repertoires from subjects exposed to, actively infected with, or recovered from COVID-19. Where available, HLA class I and class II types were obtained from metadata supplied by the sample provider rather than from assay-based typing. The sample metadata nearly always contained a de-identified subject ID, COVID-19 status, age in years and sex. General study outcomes and caveats: Clinical and demographic metadata were provided uncurated, with the amount varying by source and participant.

To note about this clone: The antigen this receptor binds is unknown. No qualities accompany the bases; no much larger clone lies one base away.

TCRbeta CDR3 regions were amplified from genomic DNA using the immunoSEQ Assay, a bias-controlled multiplex PCR. As for the original processing: The number of nucleated cells in each sample was estimated by amplification of reference gene primers within the assay. Sequence reads were collapsed and filtered to measure the absolute abundance of every unique TCRbeta CDR3 rearrangement. Productive Simpson clonality was computed per sample as the square root of Simpson's diversity index over productive rearrangements. TCRdb limited this immuneACCESS table to in-frame rearrangements with V and J called. A share of clones is missing; checked studies link under half to unresolved V genes, and the rest is unexplained. V and J calls and clone size are copied from that table; D and trimming were computed from the DNA. Counted in this sample were about 390,000 clones; around 87% of them appeared once. The ten largest clonotypes hold about 2.1% of the sample.

One collaborating source in Seattle enrolled patients during active infection and followed them longitudinally through the course of disease. Whole blood was collected in K2EDTA tubes by collaborating institutions according to the institutions' own protocols. For TCRbeta analysis, collaborator samples were shipped as frozen whole blood, as isolated PBMCs, or as DNA extracted from either sample type. The CDR3, cysteine through phenylalanine, is 14 amino acids long. Left in the record is the CDR3 DNA by itself, 42 bases read in frame from the first base. CDR1 and CDR2 are drawn from the germline V gene (reference sequence): SGHNT, YYREEE. V trim: 0 bases; J trim: 4 bases; unmatched bases: 4.

The chain links TRBV5-4 with TRBJ2-7; 7 nucleotides in the junction match TRBD1. This TCR came from a woman aged 60 to 75 with COVID-19, enrolled during active disease. Sample: peripheral blood. DNA sequence: TGTGCCAGCAGCTTGGACAGGGGTGTTTACGAGCAGTACTTC. The resulting protein is CASSLDRGVYEQYF. The CDR3, completed at both ends by the reference TRBV5-4 and TRBJ2-7 genes, gives the full variable domain ETGVTQSPTHLIKTRGQQVTLRCSSQSGHNTVSWYQQALGQGPQFIFQYYREEENGRGNFPPRFSGLQFPNYSSELNVNALELDDSALYLCASSLDRGVYEQYFGPGTRLTVT.